This TCR beta chain was observed in a study of post-analysis software for immune sequencing data. Overall study results and limits: Patients showed TRBV5-6, TRBV5-1 and TRBV20-1 among about five TRBV segments more frequent than in controls.

Unique molecular identifiers featured in each of the TCR beta cDNA libraries. TCRdb reanalysed the PCR reads using MiXCR and keeps one entry per CDR3 protein. Seen here are 450,000 or so distinct CDR3 sequences, roughly 45% observed once, and the top ten hold over 10%. There are a few counts of this clonotype. Antigen specificity is unknown. CDR3 length equals 13 residues. V lost 3 bases and J lost 6, with 12 bases in between. CDR1 SEHNR and CDR2 FQNEAQ come from the germline V gene (reference sequence). J is TRBJ2-7 and V is TRBV7-9; D gene uncertain. The sequence was collected from a girl aged 5 to 17 with multiple sclerosis. Sequenced sample: blood. CDR3 sequence: CASSFVPPAEQYF. CDR3 nucleotide sequence: TGTGCCAGCAGCTTTGTTCCCCCAGCCGAGCAGTACTTC.